This T cell receptor beta chain derives from a study of CD8 T cells in ankylosing spondylitis. The V gene lost 0 bases and the J gene lost 7 bases, with 16 bases spanning the gap. The CDR3 consists of 15 residues. Germline CDR1 SGHTA, CDR2 FQGNSA. TCRdb fed the 5' RACE reads into MiXCR, producing one record per CDR3 protein. This sample has more than 110,000 distinct CDR3 sequences, with roughly 8% found just once. This receptor was identified in a male donor with ankylosing spondylitis. Sequenced material: synovial fluid, either unsorted or a sorted T cell fraction (not recorded which). The chain carries TRBV7-2 and TRBJ2-7; the D call may be TRBD1 or TRBD2 (6 bases each). The CDR3 reads CASSLAMGWGAEQYF. DNA for the CDR3: TGTGCCAGCAGCTTAGCGATGGGCTGGGGGGCAGAGCAGTACTTC.